The clone carrying this TCR beta chain was found a few times. Its antigen is not identified. The sample is drawn from a study of response to subunit inactivated influenza vaccine. TCRdb processed the RT-PCR reads anew with MiXCR; each CDR3 protein has one entry. The sample has around 580,000 distinct CDR3 sequences; over 9.5% are singletons. Overall study findings and caveats: Authors suggested each seasonal flu vaccination may recruit only limited numbers of new T cells.

The CDR3 is made up of 15 amino acids. Germline trimming cut 6 bases from V and 8 bases from J; bases unmatched to any gene: 5. Sequenced material: PBMCs from blood, taken on the day of vaccination. This chain connects TRBV12-3 or TRBV12-4 to TRBJ2-1; 15 positions match TRBD2. The TCR comes from a man in his forties or fifties who received an inactivated influenza vaccine. The CDR3 is CASSGTSGRIYEQFF. CDR3 bases: TGTGCCAGCAGCGGGACTAGCGGGAGGATCTATGAGCAGTTCTTC.